This TCR beta chain comes out of a study of blood T cell repertoires in COVID-19. Germline CDR1 is MNHEY and CDR2 is SVGAGI. Trimming took off 5 bases at V and 4 bases at J, with 11 bases between the two ends. The CDR3 consists of 14 residues. Original handling: For nucleated cells, counts were estimated from reference gene primer amplification. Repertoires were generated with immunoSEQ multiplex PCR, while TCRdb's copy carries only in-frame clones and drops some. V, J and clone size reflect that table, while D and trimming were determined from the DNA. The sample records about 140,000 clones, over 60% being singletons.

The sequenced sample consisted of peripheral blood. This clonotype was obtained from a woman at least 80 years old with active or convalescent COVID-19. V gene TRBV6-5 combines with J gene TRBJ2-2; TRBD1 is a possible D gene (6 bases). CDR3 sequence reads: CASSRQEFTGELFF. Here the CDR3 DNA reads TGTGCCAGCAGTCGACAGGAGTTCACCGGGGAGCTGTTTTTT.